This T cell receptor (beta chain) was obtained from a study of T cell clones after liver transplantation. In the case of this clone: The antigen is not known.

Assay used: immunoSEQ multiplex PCR; TCRdb lists only in-frame clones, some missing. The profile shows roughly 55,000 clones, about 81% of them singletons. After removal of 8 bases from V and 3 bases from J, the junction contained 11 bases not matched to a gene. This CDR3 comprises 16 residues. Germline V lookup: CDR1 MNHEY, CDR2 SMNVEV (reference sequence). Study results and caveats: Rather than being deleted, graft donor-reactive T cells may have moved into the graft. A larger donor-reactive than third-party decline suggested partial antigen-specific deletion.

The material sequenced was CD4+ T cells from blood, taken before liver transplant. The chain couples TRBV27 to TRBJ2-1; TRBD1 matches at 9 bases. This TCR was recovered from a human donor who received a liver transplant. The DNA of the CDR3 is TGTGCCAGCGCGGAACTGGACAGGGGTATCTACAATGAGCAGTTCTTC. Protein: CASAELDRGIYNEQFF.